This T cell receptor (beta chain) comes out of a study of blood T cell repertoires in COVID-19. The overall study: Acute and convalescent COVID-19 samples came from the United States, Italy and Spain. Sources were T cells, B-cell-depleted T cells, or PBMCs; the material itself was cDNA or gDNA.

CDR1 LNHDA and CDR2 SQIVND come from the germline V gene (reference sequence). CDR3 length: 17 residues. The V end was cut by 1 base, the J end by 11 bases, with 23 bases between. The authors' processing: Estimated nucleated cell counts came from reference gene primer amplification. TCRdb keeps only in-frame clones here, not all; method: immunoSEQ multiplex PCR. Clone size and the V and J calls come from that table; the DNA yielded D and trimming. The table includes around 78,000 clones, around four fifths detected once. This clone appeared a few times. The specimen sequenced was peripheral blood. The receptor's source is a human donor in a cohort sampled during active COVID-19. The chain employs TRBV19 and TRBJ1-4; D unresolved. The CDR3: CASSIAGVRARSPKLFF. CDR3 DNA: TGTGCCAGTAGTATAGCCGGGGTTAGAGCCCGGAGTCCGAAACTGTTTTTT.